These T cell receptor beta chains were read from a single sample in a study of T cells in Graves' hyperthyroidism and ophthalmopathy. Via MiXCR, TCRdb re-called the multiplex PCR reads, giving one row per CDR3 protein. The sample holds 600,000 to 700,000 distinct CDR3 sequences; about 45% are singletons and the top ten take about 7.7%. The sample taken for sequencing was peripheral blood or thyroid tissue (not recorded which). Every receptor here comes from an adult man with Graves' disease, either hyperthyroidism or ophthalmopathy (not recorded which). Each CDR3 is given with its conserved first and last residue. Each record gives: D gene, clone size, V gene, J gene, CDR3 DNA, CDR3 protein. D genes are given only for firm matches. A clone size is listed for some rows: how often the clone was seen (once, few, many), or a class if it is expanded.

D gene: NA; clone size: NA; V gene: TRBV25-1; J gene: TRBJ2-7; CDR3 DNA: TGTGCCAGCAGTGAACAAGTAGGACAGCCGGAGGGCGAGCAGTACTTC; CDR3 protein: CASSEQVGQPEGEQYF
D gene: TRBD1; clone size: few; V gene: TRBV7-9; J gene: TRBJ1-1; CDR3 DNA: TGTGCCACCTCGGGACAGGGTACCATGAACACTGAAGCTTTCTTT; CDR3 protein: CATSGQGTMNTEAFF
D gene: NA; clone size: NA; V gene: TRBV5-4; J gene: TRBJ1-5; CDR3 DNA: TGTGCCAGCAGCTTGAGGGAACAGGGGCCCCAGCATTTT; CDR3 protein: CASSLREQGPQHF
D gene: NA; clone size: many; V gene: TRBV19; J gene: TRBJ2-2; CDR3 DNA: TGTGCCAGTTCCCAAACAGGGCGCACCGGGGAGCTGTTTTTT; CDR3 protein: CASSQTGRTGELFF
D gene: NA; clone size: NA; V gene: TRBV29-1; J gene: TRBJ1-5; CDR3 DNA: TGCAGCGTTGAAGAGGACAGACACCTTTTCAATCAGCCCCAGCATTTT; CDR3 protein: CSVEEDRHLFNQPQHF
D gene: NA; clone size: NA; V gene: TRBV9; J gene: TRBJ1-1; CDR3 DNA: TGTGCCAGCAGCGTAATCCGGGGTCGATACACTGAAGCTTTCTTT; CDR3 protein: CASSVIRGRYTEAFF
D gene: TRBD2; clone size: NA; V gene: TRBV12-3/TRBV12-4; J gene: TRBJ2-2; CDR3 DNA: TGTGCCAGCAGTTTAGCTATGGGTCTAGCGGGAACCGGGGAGCTGTTTTTT; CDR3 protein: CASSLAMGLAGTGELFF
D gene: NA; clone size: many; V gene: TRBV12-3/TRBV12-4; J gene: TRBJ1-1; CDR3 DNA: TGTGCCAGCAGTTTAGTTTTCATGAACACTGAAGCTTTCTTT; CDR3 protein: CASSLVFMNTEAFF
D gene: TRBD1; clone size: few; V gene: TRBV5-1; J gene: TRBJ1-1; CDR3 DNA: TGCGCCAGCAGACCGACGACAGGGGGTATGAGGGCCAACACTGAAGCTTTCTTT; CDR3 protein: CASRPTTGGMRANTEAFF
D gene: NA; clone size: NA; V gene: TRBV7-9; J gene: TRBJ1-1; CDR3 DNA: TGTGCCAGCAATTCCCCCTCACGCCCGAACACTGAAGCTTTCTTT; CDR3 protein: CASNSPSRPNTEAFF
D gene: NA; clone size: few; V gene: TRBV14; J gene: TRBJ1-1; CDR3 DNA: TGTGCCAGCAGCCAAGGAATGACTGAAGCTTTCTTT; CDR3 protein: CASSQGMTEAFF
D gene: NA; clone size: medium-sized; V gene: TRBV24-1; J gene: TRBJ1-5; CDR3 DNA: TGTGCCACCAGCAACGCTAACAGGGATCAGCCCCAGCATTTT; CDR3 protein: CATSNANRDQPQHF
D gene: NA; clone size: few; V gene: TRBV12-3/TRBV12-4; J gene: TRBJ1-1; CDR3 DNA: TGTGCTAGTGCCCCGTCCGGGGGGTACACTGAAGCTTTCTTT; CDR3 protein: CASAPSGGYTEAFF